What follows are 14 T cell receptor beta chains derived from one specimen sequenced in a study of blood T cell repertoires in COVID-19 (dated by TCRdb to the early 2020s). The receptor library was made with the immunoSEQ multiplex PCR assay. The source is immuneACCESS, and TCRdb retained only in-frame sequences with V and J called. Part of the clones is not carried over; for the studies checked, unresolved V genes explain less than half of this, and the remainder is unexplained. The sample data list under 300,000 clones, and 90% of these were observed just once. The ten largest clones add up to about 2% of the sample. The sample was peripheral blood. These receptors were obtained from a woman aged 60-75 years with COVID-19, enrolled during active disease.

The CDR3 DNA follows: TGTGCCACCAGCAGAGGCCGAGGGAGGGCGGGGGACACTGAAGCTTTCTTT. This codes for CATSRGRGRAGDTEAFF. The V and J genes are TRBV15 and TRBJ1-1; D possibly corresponds to TRBD1 (5 bases). The CDR3 contains 17 residues. Per germline, CDR1 LNHNV and CDR2 YYDKDF (reference sequence). V was shortened by 1 base and J by 3 bases, with 18 bases between the two germline ends.

As DNA, the CDR3 is TGTGCCAGCATCCTATCCGGGACAGGGGAGGACACTGAAGCTTTCTTT. Protein product: CASILSGTGEDTEAFF. This chain joins TRBV3-1 (or the pseudogene TRBV3-2) and TRBJ1-1, with TRBD1 matching over 10 bases. The CDR3 extends over 16 amino acids. In germline, CDR1 is LGHDT, CDR2 YNNKEL (reference sequence). Losses at the gene ends were 7 bases for V and 3 bases for J; bases not matched to a gene: 11.

The CDR3 sequence: CASSTRHNRVSTEAFF. The CDR3 nucleotides are TGTGCCAGCAGCACCCGCCATAACAGGGTGTCCACTGAAGCTTTCTTT. The J gene is TRBJ1-1, the V gene TRBV7-2; tentatively, D is TRBD1 (6 bases). CDR3 length: 16 amino acids. Trimming left V 5 bases short and J 4 bases short, with 20 bases between. CDR1 is SGHTA and CDR2 is FQGNSA in the germline V gene.

This clone was observed a single time. The chain joins TRBV15 to TRBJ1-2, with D perhaps TRBD1 (5 bases). The CDR3 runs 18 residues. CDR1 is LNHNV and CDR2 is YYDKDF in the germline V gene (reference sequence). The V end lost 6 bases, the J end lost 5 bases, and 28 bases lay between the germline ends. The CDR3 DNA follows: TGTGCCACCAGAAACGCCCAGGGTATAGGCCCGATACGGTATGGCTACACCTTC. It is translated as CATRNAQGIGPIRYGYTF.

The CDR3 sequence: CASSGRTVNTGELFF. CDR3 coding DNA: TGTGCCAGCAGCGGCCGGACAGTTAACACCGGGGAGCTGTTTTTT. The chain combines TRBV9 with TRBJ2-2; D is perhaps TRBD1 (6 bases). The CDR3 is 15 residues long. Trimming cost V 3 bases and J 2 bases, with 11 bases left between them. CDR1 and CDR2 from the germline V gene are SGDLS and YYNGEE.

V usage is TRBV5-6 and J usage is TRBJ2-7, with 10 bases fitting TRBD1. Trimming removed 4 bases from V and 0 bases from J; junction bases left unmatched: 7. CDR1 is SGHDT, CDR2 YYEEEE, per germline. CDR3 length: 16 residues. In DNA form, the CDR3 reads TGTGCCAGCAGCCTAGGACAGGGGGTCAACTCCTACGAGCAGTACTTC. Protein sequence: CASSLGQGVNSYEQYF.

The chain couples TRBV4-2 to TRBJ1-4; TRBD1 aligns across 11 bases. V was pared by 4 bases and J by 6 bases, with 7 bases of the junction left unmatched. Germline lookup yields CDR1 LGHNA and CDR2 YNFKEQ. CDR3 length: 16 residues. The CDR3 loop is CASSPVMGQGDEKLFF. CDR3 coding DNA: TGTGCCAGCAGCCCAGTGATGGGACAGGGGGATGAAAAACTGTTTTTT.

This chain uses TRBV5-1 with TRBJ1-6; the match to TRBD1 covers 7 bases. This CDR3 is 14 amino acids long. Germline CDR1 is SGHRS and CDR2 is YFSETQ. Trimming cost V 5 bases and J 10 bases; bases outside gene matches: 9. CDR3 residues: CASRPGGLGSPLHF. CDR3 sequence (DNA): TGCGCCAGCAGGCCAGGGGGGCTAGGCTCACCCCTCCACTTT.

The V gene is TRBV19, the J gene TRBJ1-2; no clear D. The germline V gene encodes CDR1 LNHDA and CDR2 SQIVND (reference sequence). V gave up 1 base and J gave up 8 bases, with 14 bases separating them. The CDR3 totals 14 residues. CDR3 sequence reads: CASSIGGRPIGYTF. For the CDR3, the DNA is TGTGCCAGTAGTATAGGAGGCAGACCGATAGGCTACACCTTC.

This sequence joins TRBV24-1 and TRBJ1-2, with 7 bases aligning to TRBD1. The V gene end was trimmed by 3 bases and the J gene end by 5 bases; junction bases not matched to a gene: 5. Germline V gene data show CDR1 as KGHDR and CDR2 as SFDVKD. The CDR3 is made up of 14 amino acids. Here the CDR3 reads CATSDAGTEYGYTF. DNA of the CDR3: TGTGCCACCAGTGATGCCGGGACAGAATATGGCTACACCTTC.

The gene calls are TRBV23-1 and TRBJ1-4; D call uncertain. TRBV23-1 is noted as an ORF with a role that remains uncertain. The CDR3 has 15 residues. Trimming removed 8 bases from V and 8 bases from J, with 21 bases in between. The CDR3 sequence: CASGRNRGIGEKLFF. The CDR3 DNA reads as TGCGCCAGCGGCCGGAATAGAGGAATAGGAGAAAAACTGTTTTTT.

The J gene is TRBJ2-7, the V gene TRBV5-4, with 8 bases fitting TRBD2. This CDR3 comprises 14 residues. Germline V CDR1 and CDR2: SGHNT, YYREEE (reference sequence). Trimming at V came to 4 bases and at J to 5 bases, leaving 8 bases not matched to a gene. The CDR3 DNA follows: TGTGCCAGCAGCAGCGGGACTAGTAGCGACGAGCAGTACTTC. Translated: CASSSGTSSDEQYF.

The chain combines TRBV5-1 with TRBJ1-1; 8 bases map to TRBD1. Germline V gives CDR1 SGHRS, CDR2 YFSETQ. The CDR3 is made up of 17 amino acids. V was clipped by 2 bases and J by 0 bases; unmatched bases: 9. DNA for the CDR3: TGCGCCAGCAGCTTTAGAAATTGGGGACAGGTGAACACTGAAGCTTTCTTT. Its translation: CASSFRNWGQVNTEAFF.

The CDR3 DNA sequence: TGTGCCAGTAGTATGGGAAGGGTCGGTCAGGGGGCGAAGGCTTTCTTT. It codes for CASSMGRVGQGAKAFF. The chain is built from TRBV19 and TRBJ1-1; 8 bases map to TRBD1. This CDR3 has 16 amino acids. The V and J ends lost 3 bases and 11 bases, in that order; junction bases with no gene match: 17. Germline V gene data show CDR1 as LNHDA and CDR2 as SQIVND (reference sequence).